The clone carrying this T cell receptor (beta chain) was counted only a few times. This sample stems from a study of blood T cells in healthy people across ages. A second PCR of roughly 7 to 11 cycles used a sample-barcoded 5' primer and a J-beta primer mix. In TCRdb, the 5' RACE reads were re-called with MiXCR into one record per CDR3 protein. The sample lists roughly 800,000 distinct CDR3 sequences; roughly 34% were seen once. CDR3 length equals 15 residues. Per the germline V gene, CDR1 is SQVTM and CDR2 is ANQGSEA. This chain uses TRBV29-1 with TRBJ2-1; D may be TRBD1 (5 bases). The J call is uncertain, as TRBJ2-7 better fits the DNA end. Sample: blood. The source is a man between 18 and 29 years old in good health. The CDR3 region has the DNA TGCAGCGTTGAAGGACAGAAAAGCTCCTACAATGAGCAGTACTTC. It translates to CSVEGQKSSYNEQYF.